A selection of T cell receptor beta chains follows, all from one sample in a study of T cell repertoires in cytomegalovirus infection. No antigens are known for them. TCRdb processed the reads anew with MiXCR; each CDR3 protein has one entry. The sample records about 890,000 distinct CDR3 sequences, about a third being singletons. The starting material was cultured CD8+ T cells from PBMCs, obtained from culture after CMV antigen stimulation. These receptors were obtained from a human donor in good health (CMV status not recorded). Some clones in this sample may be carry-over from other donors' samples. The CDR3 runs from the conserved cysteine through the conserved F or W. A D gene is named only where the DNA matches it firmly. Clone sizes are given selectively: once, few, many, or a class where the clone is expanded.

J,V,D,size,DNA,CDR3
TRBJ2-3,TRBV20-1,-,few,TGCAGTGCTCTTGAGTTGGGCACAGATACGCAGTATTTT,CSALELGTDTQYF
TRBJ1-6,TRBV12-3/TRBV12-4,-,-,TGTGCCAGCAGTCCCCCAGGGATTTCGTCGAATTCACCCCTCCACTTT,CASSPPGISSNSPLHF
TRBJ1-5,TRBV28,TRBD1,few,TGTGCCAGCAGTCCCGGGACAGAGACCCTATATAGCAATCAGCCCCAGCATTTT,CASSPGTETLYSNQPQHF
TRBJ2-3,TRBV4-2,TRBD2,-,TGTGCCAGCAGCCAACTATTGGGGGGGGGAGGCACAGATACGCAGTATTTT,CASSQLLGGGGTDTQYF
TRBJ2-3,TRBV29-1,-,-,TGCAGCGTTGGTGTATTGGCTAGCACAGATACGCAGTATTTT,CSVGVLASTDTQYF
TRBJ1-4,TRBV7-6,TRBD1,few,TGTGCTAGCAGTTCCAGGGGGCCTCGGGGTGAAAAACTGTTTTTT,CASSSRGPRGEKLFF
TRBJ2-2,TRBV10-3,TRBD1,few,TGTGCCATCAGTGATACGACAGGGGGCTACACCGGGGAGCTGTTTTTT,CAISDTTGGYTGELFF
TRBJ2-7,TRBV18,TRBD2,-,TGTGCCAGCTCACCTACTAGCGGGGGTTTCTCCTACGAGCAGTACTTC,CASSPTSGGFSYEQYF
TRBJ2-3,TRBV7-2,-,many,TGTGCCAGCAGCTTAGTCGGCAGGGGGGTCACAGATACGCAGTATTTT,CASSLVGRGVTDTQYF
TRBJ1-2,TRBV19,-,-,TGTGCCAGTACCTCAGGGATCTATGGCTACACCTTC,CASTSGIYGYTF
TRBJ2-1,TRBV10-3,TRBD1,-,TGTGTCACCCAAACATCCACGACCGGGACAGGGGCTTACAATGAGCAGTTCTTC,CVTQTSTTGTGAYNEQFF
TRBJ2-7,TRBV15,TRBD1,-,TGTGCCACCAGTCAGACAGGGGACTCCTACGAGCAGTACTTC,CATSQTGDSYEQYF